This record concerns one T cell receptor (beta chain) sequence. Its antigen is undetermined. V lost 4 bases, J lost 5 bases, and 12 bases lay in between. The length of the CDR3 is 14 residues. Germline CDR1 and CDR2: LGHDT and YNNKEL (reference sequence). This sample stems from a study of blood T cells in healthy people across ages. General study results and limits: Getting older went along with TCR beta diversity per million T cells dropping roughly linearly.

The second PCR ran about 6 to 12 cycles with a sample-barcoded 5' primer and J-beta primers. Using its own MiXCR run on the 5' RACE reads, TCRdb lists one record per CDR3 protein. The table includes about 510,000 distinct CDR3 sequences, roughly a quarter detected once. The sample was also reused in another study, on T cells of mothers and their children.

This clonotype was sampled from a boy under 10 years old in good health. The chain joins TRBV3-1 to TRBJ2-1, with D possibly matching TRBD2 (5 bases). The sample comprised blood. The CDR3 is CASSRTANNNEQFF. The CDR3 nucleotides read TGTGCCAGCAGCCGGACTGCTAACAACAATGAGCAGTTCTTC.